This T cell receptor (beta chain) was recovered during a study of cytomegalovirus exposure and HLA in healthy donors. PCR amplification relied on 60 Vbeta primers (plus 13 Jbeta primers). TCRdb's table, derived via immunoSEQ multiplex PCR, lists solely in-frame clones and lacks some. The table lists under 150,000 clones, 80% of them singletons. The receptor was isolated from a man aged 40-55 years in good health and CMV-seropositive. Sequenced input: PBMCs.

The CDR3 DNA reads TGTGCCAGCAGGGACAGGGGGTTGACTGAAGCTTTCTTT. This sequence encodes CASRDRGLTEAFF. The rearrangement links TRBV6-1 to TRBJ1-1; TRBD1 aligns across 10 bases. Germline V gene sequence: CDR1 MNHNS, CDR2 SASEGT. Trimming at V came to 6 bases and at J to 5 bases, leaving 3 bases not matched to a gene. This CDR3 comprises 13 residues.